This T cell receptor (beta chain) was found in a study of blood T cell repertoires in COVID-19. Original processing methods: Amplification from reference gene primers served as the basis for estimated nucleated cell counts. Only in-frame clones appear in the TCRdb table, and some are missing; sequencing was by immunoSEQ multiplex PCR. V and J calls and clone size are as listed in that table; D and trimming were resolved from the DNA. This sample has fewer than 200,000 clones, with roughly 84% found just once. There are 14 residues in the CDR3. Germline V lookup: CDR1 MNHNS, CDR2 SASEGT. Trimming left V 0 bases short and J 2 bases short, with 7 bases between.

This clonotype was obtained from a man aged 35 to 55 with acute or convalescent COVID-19. Sequencing input: peripheral blood. V usage is TRBV6-1 and J usage is TRBJ1-2; no clear D. For the CDR3, the DNA is TGTGCCAGCAGTGAAGCGGCCAGGAACTATGGCTACACCTTC. It codes for CASSEAARNYGYTF.